The sequence of this TCR beta chain was determined in a study of blood T cell repertoires in COVID-19. The overall study: PBMCs, B-cell-depleted T cells, or T cells were the source of the cDNA or gDNA that made up the material.

As originally analysed: Nucleated cell counts were estimated from reference gene primer amplification. Clones were sequenced by immunoSEQ multiplex PCR, and TCRdb holds only the in-frame ones, with some missing. From that table come the V and J calls and clone size; the DNA was used to work out D and trimming. The sample records about 92,000 clones, 80% being singletons. CDR3 length: 15 amino acids. V lost 0 bases and J lost 14, with 22 bases in between. Germline CDR1 is GTSNPN and CDR2 is SVGIG (reference sequence). The gene calls are TRBV30 and TRBJ1-4; tentative D call: TRBD1 (5 bases). The sample consisted of peripheral blood. The clonotype was recovered from a woman older than 75 with active or convalescent COVID-19. The CDR3 spells CAWSVKKSGAGLLFF. The DNA of the CDR3 is TGTGCCTGGAGTGTAAAAAAAAGTGGTGCGGGACTTCTGTTTTTT.